Below are 18 T cell receptor beta chains sequenced from a single sample in a study of shared clonotypes between healthy human individuals. Produced via immunoSEQ multiplex PCR; TCRdb's table is partial and in-frame only. In the table there are 2 million to 2.5 million clones, under 97% of which are singletons. The sequenced sample consisted of naive CD4+ T cells sorted from blood. The subset is: CD45RA+ positively selected. Source of these receptors: a man between 18 and 35 years old in good health.

The chain has TRBV18 and TRBJ2-1; D is possibly TRBD2 (5 bases). The V and J ends lost 4 bases and 9 bases respectively, with 13 bases between them. Per the germline V gene, CDR1 is KGHSH and CDR2 is LQKENI. This CDR3 contains 13 residues. CDR3 nucleotide sequence: TGTGCCAGCTCACGTGAGACTACCGGTGAGCAGTTCTTC. Residues: CASSRETTGEQFF.

This chain uses TRBV27 with TRBJ2-7; D may match TRBD1 or TRBD2 (6 bases each). Per germline, CDR1 MNHEY and CDR2 SMNVEV (reference sequence). The V gene lost 3 bases and the J gene lost 1 base, with 16 bases spanning the gap. This CDR3 has 16 amino acids. The CDR3 loop reads CASSFGGQQLSYEQYF. The CDR3 DNA is TGTGCCAGCAGTTTTGGGGGGCAGCAATTGTCCTACGAGCAGTACTTC.

This sequence joins TRBV10-3 and TRBJ2-5; 9 positions agree with TRBD2. The CDR3 is 14 residues long. The V gene's germline CDR1 is ENHRY and CDR2 SYGVKD. Germline trimming cut 6 bases from V and 5 bases from J; bases unmatched to any gene: 7. The CDR3 loop is CAISWTSVKETQYF. CDR3 nucleotide sequence: TGTGCCATCAGCTGGACTAGCGTGAAGGAGACCCAGTACTTC.

The chain has TRBV4-1 and TRBJ2-3; possibly TRBD1 for D (5 bases). The germline CDR1 and CDR2 sequences are MGHRA and YSYEKL. This CDR3 is 13 amino acids long. The V end lost 1 base, the J end lost 8 bases, and 10 bases lay between the germline ends. In DNA, the CDR3 is TGCGCCAGCAGCCAAGGGGGCGCCGGTACGCAGTATTTT. Translation gives CASSQGGAGTQYF.

The chain uses TRBV28 and TRBJ1-5, with TRBD1 identical over 7 bases. The junction had 1 base not matched to a gene; V was cut back by 3 bases and J by 5 bases. Per the germline V gene, CDR1 is MDHEN and CDR2 is SYDVKM. This CDR3 contains 13 residues. The CDR3 is CASSLTGHQPQHF. The CDR3, as DNA: TGTGCCAGCAGTTTGACAGGGCATCAGCCCCAGCATTTT.

This chain connects TRBV7-8 to TRBJ2-7; maybe TRBD2 (7 bases). Germline V gene sequence: CDR1 SGHVS, CDR2 FQNEAQ. V was shortened by 5 bases and J by 0 bases, with 17 bases between the two germline ends. The CDR3 sequence is 16 residues long. The CDR3, as DNA: TGTGCCAGCAGCCCCGAGGCGGGGGCCCTCTCCTACGAGCAGTACTTC. It specifies CASSPEAGALSYEQYF.

The chain carries TRBV6-1 and TRBJ2-1; either TRBD1 or TRBD2 may fit D (6 bases each). The V and J ends lost 0 bases and 6 bases respectively, with 15 bases between them. The germline CDR1 and CDR2 sequences are MNHNS and SASEGT. This CDR3 has 16 residues. The CDR3 sequence: CASSEALGRGVNEQFF. The CDR3 DNA follows: TGTGCCAGCAGTGAAGCGTTAGGAAGGGGGGTCAATGAGCAGTTCTTC.

In DNA form, the CDR3 reads TGTGCCAGCGGCCAAGGGGTGAACACTGAAGCTTTCTTT. Amino acid sequence: CASGQGVNTEAFF. The chain couples TRBV6-6 to TRBJ1-1; D might be TRBD1 (5 bases). This CDR3 is built from 13 residues. Germline V CDR1 and CDR2: MNHNY, SVGAGI (reference sequence). Trimming cost V 8 bases and J 0 bases, with 10 bases left between them.

V and J are TRBV11-2 and TRBJ2-7; TRBD2 matches 10 bases. Germline V gives CDR1 SGHAT, CDR2 FQNNGV. V lost 5 bases, J lost 1 base, and 11 bases stayed unmatched. The CDR3 totals 17 residues. CDR3 amino acids: CASSARGSGRASYEQYF. The DNA of the CDR3 is TGTGCCAGCAGCGCCCGGGGGAGCGGGAGGGCATCCTACGAGCAGTACTTC.

The CDR3 sequence: CASSLQGASYNSPLHF. The CDR3 DNA follows: TGTGCCAGCAGCTTACAGGGTGCCTCCTATAATTCACCCCTCCACTTT. The chain couples TRBV7-2 to TRBJ1-6, with a weak D call TRBD1 (5 bases). CDR1 is SGHTA, CDR2 FQGNSA, per germline. CDR3 length equals 16 residues. V dropped 2 bases and J dropped 0 bases, with 8 bases sitting between them.

The genes are TRBV30 and TRBJ2-7; D gene ambiguous. V was shortened by 4 bases and J by 2 bases, with 9 bases between the two germline ends. The length of the CDR3 is 12 residues. Germline CDR1 reads GTSNPN; CDR2 reads SVGIG (reference sequence). CDR3 loop: CAWNVGTYEQYF. In DNA, the CDR3 is TGTGCCTGGAATGTGGGGACCTACGAGCAGTACTTC.

The chain carries TRBV7-9 and TRBJ2-1; D is perhaps TRBD2 (7 bases). Germline values: CDR1 SEHNR, CDR2 FQNEAQ (reference sequence). CDR3 length equals 14 residues. V was clipped by 2 bases and J by 8 bases, with 13 bases between them. DNA for the CDR3: TGTGCCAGCAGCTTAACGGGGCGGGGGCATGAGCAGTTCTTC. Its translation: CASSLTGRGHEQFF.

The J gene is TRBJ2-1, the V gene TRBV4-3, with D possibly being TRBD1 (6 bases). Germline CDR1 reads LGHNA; CDR2 reads YSLEER. V was clipped by 1 base and J by 0 bases, with 19 bases between them. This CDR3 comprises 19 residues. The CDR3 coding sequence is TGCGCCAGCAGCCAAGCTGTAACCGAGACAGGAAGCTCCTACAATGAGCAGTTCTTC. It codes for CASSQAVTETGSSYNEQFF.

The V gene is TRBV5-1, the J gene TRBJ2-1; D not certain. Trimming stripped 0 bases from V and 7 bases from J, with 11 bases between. Germline loops: CDR1 SGHRS, CDR2 YFSETQ. The CDR3 is made up of 14 amino acids. The CDR3 nucleotides are TGCGCCAGCAGCTTGGTCACCCTAGGAAATGAGCAGTTCTTC. This gives the protein CASSLVTLGNEQFF.

The genes are TRBV6-1 and TRBJ2-3; D is possibly TRBD1 or TRBD2 (5 bases each). This CDR3 has 14 amino acids. V shed 2 bases and J shed 7 bases, with 13 bases lying between them. Germline lookup yields CDR1 MNHNS and CDR2 SASEGT. DNA for the CDR3: TGTGCCAGCAGTGAATGGGACCTAGGGAATACGCAGTATTTT. Protein product: CASSEWDLGNTQYF.

V gene TRBV29-1 combines with J gene TRBJ2-3; either TRBD1 or TRBD2 may supply D (5 bases each). The CDR3 is 16 residues long. Trimming stripped 2 bases from V and 2 bases from J, with 17 bases between. CDR1 is SQVTM, CDR2 ANQGSEA, per germline. The CDR3 sequence is CSVEKGTVSLTDTQYF. The DNA for the CDR3 is TGCAGCGTTGAAAAGGGGACGGTCAGTCTCACAGATACGCAGTATTTT.

This clone was seen just once. The J gene is TRBJ1-2, the V gene TRBV25-1, with 7 bases that match TRBD1. The CDR3 extends over 14 amino acids. Looked up from germline, CDR1 is MGHDK and CDR2 is SYGVNS. Trimming took 4 bases from V and 3 from J; bases not matched to a gene: 5. The CDR3 DNA follows: TGTGCCAGCAGTGGACAGGGTTTCCACTATGGCTACACCTTC. Translating it yields CASSGQGFHYGYTF.

About this clone itself: This same CDR3 is encoded by further DNA sequences in the sample. The chain couples TRBV5-1 to TRBJ1-5, with D unclear. V was shortened by 0 bases and J by 5 bases, with 6 bases between the two germline ends. CDR1 and CDR2 (germline): SGHRS, YFSETQ. CDR3 length: 13 amino acids. The CDR3 DNA is TGCGCCAGCAGCTTGGCGGGGTATCAGCCCCAGCATTTT. Its translation: CASSLAGYQPQHF. Supplemented by reference TRBV5-1 and TRBJ1-5, the full variable domain reads KAGVTQTPRYLIKTRGQQVTLSCSPISGHRSVSWYQQTPGQGLQFLFEYFSETQRNKGNFPGRFSGRQFSNSRSEMNVSTLELGDSALYLCASSLAGYQPQHFGDGTRLSIL.